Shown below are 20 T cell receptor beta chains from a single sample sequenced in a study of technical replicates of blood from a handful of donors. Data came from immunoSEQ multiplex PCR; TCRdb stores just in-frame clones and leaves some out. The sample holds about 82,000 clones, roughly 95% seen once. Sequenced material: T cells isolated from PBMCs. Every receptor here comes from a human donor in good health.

The CDR3 loop reads CASSRQGKEAETQYF. Written as DNA, the CDR3 is TGCGCCAGCAGCCGACAGGGGAAGGAGGCAGAGACCCAGTACTTC. This rearrangement joins TRBV4-3 to TRBJ2-5; 8 bases match TRBD1. J lost 4 bases, V lost 4 bases, and 8 bases had no gene match. The V gene's germline CDR1 is LGHNA and CDR2 YSLEER. The CDR3 runs 15 residues.

The CDR3 DNA sequence: TGTGCCAGCAGTGAATCGGGGGTCAATGAAAAACTGTTTTTT. Amino acid sequence: CASSESGVNEKLFF. V and J are TRBV2 and TRBJ1-4; TRBD1 might be the D (5 bases). CDR1 and CDR2 (germline): SNHLY, FYNNEI. The CDR3 is made up of 14 amino acids. V lost 2 bases to trimming and J lost 5 bases, with 9 bases between them.

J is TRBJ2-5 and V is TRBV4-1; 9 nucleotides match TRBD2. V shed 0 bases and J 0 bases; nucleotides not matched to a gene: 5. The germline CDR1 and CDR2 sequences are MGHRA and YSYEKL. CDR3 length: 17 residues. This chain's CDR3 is CASSQDGLAGYQETQYF. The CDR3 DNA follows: TGCGCCAGCAGCCAAGATGGGCTAGCGGGATACCAAGAGACCCAGTACTTC.

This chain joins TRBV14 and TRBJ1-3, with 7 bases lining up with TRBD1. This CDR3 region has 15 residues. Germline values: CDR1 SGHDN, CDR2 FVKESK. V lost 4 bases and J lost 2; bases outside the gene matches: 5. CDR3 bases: TGTGCCAGCAGCCTCAGGACAGGCACTGGAAACACCATATATTTT. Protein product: CASSLRTGTGNTIYF.

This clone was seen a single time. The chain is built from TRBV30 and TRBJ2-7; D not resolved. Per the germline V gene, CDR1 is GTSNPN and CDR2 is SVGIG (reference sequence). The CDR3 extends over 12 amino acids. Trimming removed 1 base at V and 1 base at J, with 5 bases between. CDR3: CAWSAESYEQYF. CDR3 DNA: TGTGCCTGGAGTGCAGAATCCTACGAGCAGTACTTC.

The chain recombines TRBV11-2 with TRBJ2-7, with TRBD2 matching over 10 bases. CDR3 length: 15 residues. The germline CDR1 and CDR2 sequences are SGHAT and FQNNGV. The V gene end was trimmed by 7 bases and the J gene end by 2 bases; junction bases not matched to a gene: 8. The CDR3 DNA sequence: TGTGCCAGCACCACCCAAGGACTAGCGGCCTACGAGCAGTACTTC. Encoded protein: CASTTQGLAAYEQYF.

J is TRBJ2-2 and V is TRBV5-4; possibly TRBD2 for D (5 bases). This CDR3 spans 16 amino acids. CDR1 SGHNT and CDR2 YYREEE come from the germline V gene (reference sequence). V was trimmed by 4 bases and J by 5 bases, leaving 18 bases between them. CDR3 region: CASSGYSGVLTGELFF. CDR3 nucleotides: TGTGCCAGCAGCGGTTATTCCGGGGTTTTGACCGGGGAGCTGTTTTTT.

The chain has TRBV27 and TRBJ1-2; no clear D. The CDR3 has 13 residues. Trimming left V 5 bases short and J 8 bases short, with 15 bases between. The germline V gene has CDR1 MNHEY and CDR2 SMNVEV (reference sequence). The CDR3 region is CASSAERGWGYTF. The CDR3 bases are TGTGCCAGCAGTGCAGAAAGAGGGTGGGGCTACACCTTC.

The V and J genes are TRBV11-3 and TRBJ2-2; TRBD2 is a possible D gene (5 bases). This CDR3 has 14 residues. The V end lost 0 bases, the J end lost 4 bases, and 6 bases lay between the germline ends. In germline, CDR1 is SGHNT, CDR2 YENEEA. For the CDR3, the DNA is TGTGCCAGCAGCTTAGACGGGGTCACCGGGGAGCTGTTTTTT. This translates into CASSLDGVTGELFF.

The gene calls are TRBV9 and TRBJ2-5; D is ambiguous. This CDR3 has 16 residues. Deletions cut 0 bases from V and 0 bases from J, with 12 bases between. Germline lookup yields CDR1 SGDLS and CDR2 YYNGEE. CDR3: CASSVVGLSNQETQYF. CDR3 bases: TGTGCCAGCAGCGTAGTGGGCCTTTCCAACCAAGAGACCCAGTACTTC.

The CDR3 protein is CASSTHGGWDVNTEAFF. The CDR3 bases are TGTGCCAGCAGCACTCACGGGGGGTGGGATGTGAACACTGAAGCTTTCTTT. The V call is TRBV9, the J call TRBJ1-1; D is perhaps TRBD1 (5 bases). CDR3 size: 17 residues. CDR1 is SGDLS, CDR2 YYNGEE, per germline. The ends were cut back, 4 bases at V and 0 bases at J, with 19 bases in the middle.

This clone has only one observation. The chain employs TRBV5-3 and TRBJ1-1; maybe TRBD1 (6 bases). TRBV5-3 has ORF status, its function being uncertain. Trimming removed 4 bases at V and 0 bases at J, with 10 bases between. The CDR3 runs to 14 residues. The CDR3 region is CARSGQTMNTEAFF. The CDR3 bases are TGTGCCAGAAGCGGACAGACAATGAACACTGAAGCTTTCTTT.

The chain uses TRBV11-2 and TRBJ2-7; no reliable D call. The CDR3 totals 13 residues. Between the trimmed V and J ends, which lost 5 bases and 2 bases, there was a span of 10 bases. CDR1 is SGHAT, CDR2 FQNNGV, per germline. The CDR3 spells CASSVGQAYEQYF. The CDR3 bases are TGTGCCAGCAGCGTAGGGCAGGCCTACGAGCAGTACTTC.

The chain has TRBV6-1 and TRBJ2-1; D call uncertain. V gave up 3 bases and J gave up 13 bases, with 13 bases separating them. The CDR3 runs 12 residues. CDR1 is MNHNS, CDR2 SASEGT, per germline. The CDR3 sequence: CASSEGLLAQFF. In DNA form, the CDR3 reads TGTGCCAGCAGTGAGGGCCTCCTTGCCCAGTTCTTC.

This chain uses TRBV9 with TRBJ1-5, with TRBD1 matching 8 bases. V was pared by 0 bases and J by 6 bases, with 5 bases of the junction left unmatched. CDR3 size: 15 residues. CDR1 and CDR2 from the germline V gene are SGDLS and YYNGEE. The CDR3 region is CASSVAGGESQPQHF. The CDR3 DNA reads TGTGCCAGCAGCGTAGCAGGGGGCGAGAGTCAGCCCCAGCATTTT.

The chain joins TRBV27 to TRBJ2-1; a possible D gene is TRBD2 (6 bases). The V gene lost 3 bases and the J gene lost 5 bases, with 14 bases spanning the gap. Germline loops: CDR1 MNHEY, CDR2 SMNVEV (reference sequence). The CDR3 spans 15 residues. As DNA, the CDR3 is TGTGCCAGCAGTTTTACGGGAGTAGGCGACAATGAGCAGTTCTTC. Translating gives CASSFTGVGDNEQFF.

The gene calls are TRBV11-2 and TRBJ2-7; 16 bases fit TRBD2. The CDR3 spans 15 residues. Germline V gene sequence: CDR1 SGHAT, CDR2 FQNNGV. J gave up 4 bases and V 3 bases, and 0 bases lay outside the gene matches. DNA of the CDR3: TGTGCCAGCAGCTTGGGACTAGCGGGAGGGTACGAGCAGTACTTC. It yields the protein CASSLGLAGGYEQYF.

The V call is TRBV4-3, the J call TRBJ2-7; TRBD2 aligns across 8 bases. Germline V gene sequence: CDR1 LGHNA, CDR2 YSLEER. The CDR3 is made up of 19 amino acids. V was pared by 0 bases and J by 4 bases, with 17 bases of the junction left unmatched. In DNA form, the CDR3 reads TGCGCCAGCAGCCAAGACGCCGGACAGTACAGCGGGAGCAGTTACGAGCAGTACTTC. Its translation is CASSQDAGQYSGSSYEQYF.

CDR3 sequence: CASSVQGEDTGELFF. The DNA for the CDR3 is TGTGCCAGCAGTGTTCAGGGGGAAGACACCGGGGAGCTGTTTTTT. The rearrangement joins TRBV2 to TRBJ2-2, with 7 bases that match TRBD1. Trimming at V came to 4 bases and at J to 3 bases, leaving 5 bases not matched to a gene. The germline CDR1 and CDR2 sequences are SNHLY and FYNNEI. The CDR3 sequence is 15 residues long.

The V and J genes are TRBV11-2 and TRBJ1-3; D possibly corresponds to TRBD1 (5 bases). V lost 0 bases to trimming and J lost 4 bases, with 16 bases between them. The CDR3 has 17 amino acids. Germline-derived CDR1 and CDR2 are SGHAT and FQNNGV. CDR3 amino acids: CASSLDQGHLLGNTIYF. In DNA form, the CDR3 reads TGTGCCAGCAGCTTAGATCAAGGACACTTGTTGGGAAACACCATATATTTT.